The clone carrying this TCR beta chain was counted many times. No antigen is known for it. These data are taken from a study of tumor and adjacent non-tumor tissue in lung cancer. Study-wide background: The cohort had roughly 12 adenocarcinoma, a couple of squamous cell and 1 small cell patients. Study-level results: Tumor TCR diversity, when higher, was linked to shorter survival. Top 100 clones took a larger repertoire share in normal lung. Tumor tissue had significantly higher TCR diversity than normal lung.

V shed 4 bases and J 6 bases; nucleotides not matched to a gene: 3. There are 14 residues in the CDR3. TCRbeta libraries were built with three rounds of nested PCR, modified from ARM-PCR. TCRdb reanalysed the multiplex PCR reads using MiXCR and keeps one entry per CDR3 protein. The sample includes about 48,000 distinct CDR3 sequences, around 60% of them seen just once. The template was RNA from unsorted bulk tissue. The normal lung tissue was taken more than 3 cm from the tumor edge. The TCR was taken from a woman aged 65 to 85 with non-small cell lung cancer. Sequencing used distant non-tumor lung tissue. The rearrangement links TRBV12-3 or TRBV12-4 to TRBJ2-1; 10 bases align to TRBD1. The CDR3 loop reads CASSWTGGVNEQFF. CDR3 coding DNA: TGTGCCAGCAGTTGGACAGGGGGGGTCAATGAGCAGTTCTTC.